This TCR beta chain was recovered during a study of spatial heterogeneity in lung cancer (dated by TCRdb to between 2017 and 2020). A note on the overall study: More beta-chain than alpha-chain transcripts were consistently detected, likely reflecting higher beta-chain transcript abundance. In the raw uncorrected reads, each unique combination of TCR and UMI appeared more than ten times on average. The study quantitatively compared TCR alpha and beta repertoires across multiple tumor regions, matched nontumor lung and blood in non-small cell lung cancer. The study linked features of the TCR repertoire to counts of nonsynonymous mutations, which were determined by whole-exome sequencing of tumor tissue. Both alpha and beta chains were TCR-sequenced in samples taken at surgery, namely 220 tumor regions, more than 62 matched nontumor lung samples and about 54 PBMC samples.

Library construction relied on 5' RACE. Sequencing relied on a NextSeq 500. To allow correction of PCR and sequencing errors, the TCR library protocol tagged every TCR cDNA molecule with a unique molecular identifier. The authors' pipeline ran thus. TCR identification, UMI-based error correction and CDR3 extraction were all carried out with Decombinator tools. TCRs above a frequency of 2 per 1,000, corresponding to the top 1% of the tumor frequency distribution, were defined as expanded. Each repertoire was subsampled 100 times to 5,000 TCRs, after which Renyi diversity was computed with the R vegan package. CDR3 similarity networks were built from amino acid triplet string-kernel similarity, connecting CDR3s with pairwise similarity above 0.82. TCRdb's own reprocessing of the public reads used fastp at Q25 and MiXCR and kept productive beta chains. Here each entry gathers all rows of one CDR3 protein and keeps the most common genes and DNA. The V and J calls come from TCRdb's annotation, not from the publication. The sample table holds roughly 60,000 distinct CDR3 sequences, of which roughly 8% were seen once. The ten largest clonotypes hold more than 12% of the sample.

V and J lose 5 bases and 6 bases, and a span of 10 bases separates them. Taken from cysteine to phenylalanine, the CDR3 has 13 residues. Just CDR3 DNA is preserved here, 39 bases in frame from base 1. In the germline V gene (reference sequence), CDR1 corresponds to MNHEY and CDR2 to SMNVEV. Points the paper makes about the study in general: Ubiquitous expanded tumor TCRs were detected in blood more often at tumor resection than at routine follow-up. Confirming at a functional level the hypothesis that regional TCRs recognize regional mutations was considered to require additional single-cell paired TCR alpha and beta sequencing.

This clonotype was counted many times. Its antigen remains unidentified. Base quality data are lacking; no much larger clone is found one base away. The label giving this sample's time point can be read as: sample taken at primary tumor resection. For TCR sequencing, whole RNA was extracted from tumor and nontumor lung tissue, or from cryopreserved PBMC samples, and no cell sorting was done. Samples were obtained from about 69 patients with early-stage, untreated non-small cell lung cancer from the lung TRACERx cohort. Patients were selected for TCR sequencing only if sufficient RNA was available from at least two tumor regions.

This chain joins TRBV27 to TRBJ2-2; the D gene cannot be resolved reliably. The sequences come from PBMCs, collected at surgery. This TCR came from a female donor with early-stage non-small cell lung cancer. The DNA reads as follows: TGTGCCAGCAGTACGCGACTGGCCGGGGAGCTGTTTTTT. This translates into CASSTRLAGELFF.